The 14 T cell receptor beta chains given below trace back to one sample, sequenced in a study of CD8 T cells in ankylosing spondylitis. TCRdb reanalysed the 5' RACE reads using MiXCR and keeps one entry per CDR3 protein. The data hold 40,000 or so distinct CDR3 sequences, with around 2.9% observed a single time. The sample consisted of blood, either unsorted or a sorted T cell fraction (not recorded which). These receptors came from a male donor with ankylosing spondylitis or in good health (not recorded which).

This clonotype was recorded at least ten times. The genes are TRBV9 and TRBJ1-6; 8 bases line up with TRBD1. CDR1 and CDR2 from the germline V gene are SGDLS and YYNGEE. Losses at the gene ends were 4 bases for V and 6 bases for J; bases not matched to a gene: 3. This CDR3 is built from 14 residues. The CDR3 DNA is TGTGCCAGCAGCACCGACAGGGGTAATTCACCCCTCCACTTT. Residues: CASSTDRGNSPLHF.

This clonotype was detected many times. The chain recombines TRBV9 with TRBJ2-2; TRBD2 aligns across 9 bases. Germline-derived CDR1 and CDR2 are SGDLS and YYNGEE. The junction had 13 bases not matched to a gene; V was cut back by 4 bases and J by 6 bases. This CDR3 spans 17 amino acids. CDR3 region: CASSPRASGDGAGELFF. CDR3 coding DNA: TGTGCCAGCAGCCCTCGAGCTAGCGGGGACGGGGCCGGGGAGCTGTTTTTT.

This clonotype was counted at least ten times. This chain joins TRBV9 and TRBJ2-1, with D perhaps TRBD2 (6 bases). CDR3 size: 17 residues. Trimming took off 0 bases at V and 5 bases at J, with 18 bases between the two ends. Germline CDR1 SGDLS, CDR2 YYNGEE. The CDR3 region has the DNA TGTGCCAGCAGCGTAGACGCTAGCCGGAGGGTCAACAATGAGCAGTTCTTC. Amino acids: CASSVDASRRVNNEQFF.

In this sample, this clonotype turned up many times. The rearrangement uses TRBV9 and TRBJ2-1; 11 nucleotides agree with TRBD2. Germline V gene sequence: CDR1 SGDLS, CDR2 YYNGEE. Germline trimming cut 6 bases from V and 4 bases from J; bases unmatched to any gene: 6. The CDR3 covers 15 residues. The CDR3 here is CASTLSGRAYNEQFF. CDR3 bases: TGTGCCAGCACCCTTAGCGGGAGGGCTTACAATGAGCAGTTCTTC.

This clonotype was seen ten or more times. This chain uses TRBV9 with TRBJ2-1; 7 nucleotides agree with TRBD2. CDR3 length: 14 amino acids. Trimming removed 2 bases from V and 7 bases from J; junction bases left unmatched: 6. Looked up from germline, CDR1 is SGDLS and CDR2 is YYNGEE. The CDR3 DNA sequence: TGTGCCAGCAGCGTGGCGGGAGTCCGGAATGAGCAGTTCTTC. Translated, it gives CASSVAGVRNEQFF.

In its sample, this clonotype was seen many times. V is TRBV9 and J is TRBJ2-3; D is unresolved. The germline gives CDR1 SGDLS, CDR2 YYNGEE. The CDR3 has 15 residues. V was shortened by 4 bases and J by 0 bases, with 12 bases between the two germline ends. In DNA, the CDR3 is TGTGCCAGCAGCCCCGGTCCCCTTAGCACAGATACGCAGTATTTT. Translated, it gives CASSPGPLSTDTQYF.

J is TRBJ2-5 and V is TRBV9, with 9 bases that match TRBD2. Germline CDR1 SGDLS, CDR2 YYNGEE. After removal of 0 bases from V and 4 bases from J, the junction contained 4 bases not matched to a gene. The CDR3 length is 15 residues. The CDR3 protein is CASSVEGGRGETQYF. Here the CDR3 DNA reads TGTGCCAGCAGCGTAGAGGGCGGGAGGGGAGAGACCCAGTACTTC.

This clonotype was detected many times. The chain employs TRBV9 and TRBJ1-2, with D perhaps matching TRBD1 (6 bases). Germline V gene sequence: CDR1 SGDLS, CDR2 YYNGEE. This CDR3 has 14 amino acids. V was clipped by 0 bases and J by 8 bases, with 14 bases between them. CDR3 sequence: CASSVEAGAGGYTF. The CDR3 nucleotides are TGTGCCAGCAGCGTAGAAGCGGGGGCGGGGGGCTACACCTTC.

This clonotype has a count of ten or more. The chain links TRBV9 to TRBJ2-5; D not certain. V was pared by 4 bases and J by 1 base, with 8 bases between. This CDR3 is built from 13 residues. Looked up from germline, CDR1 is SGDLS and CDR2 is YYNGEE. DNA for the CDR3: TGTGCCAGCAGCCGAGACCGCCAAGAGACCCAGTACTTC. This encodes CASSRDRQETQYF.

J is TRBJ1-3 and V is TRBV9; tentative D call: TRBD1 (5 bases). The V gene's germline CDR1 is SGDLS and CDR2 YYNGEE. V gave up 0 bases and J gave up 9 bases, with 10 bases separating them. The CDR3 spans 13 residues. Here the CDR3 DNA reads TGTGCCAGCAGCGTAGAACCGGGGGGCACCATATATTTT. This sequence encodes CASSVEPGGTIYF.

This clonotype came up many times. The CDR3 bases are TGTGCCAGCAGCTTTATCAATGAGCAGTTCTTC. This translates into CASSFINEQFF. The V call is TRBV7-2, the J call TRBJ2-1; D ambiguous. V lost 3 bases to trimming and J lost 6 bases, with 3 bases between them. Germline V gene sequence: CDR1 SGHTA, CDR2 FQGNSA. The length of the CDR3 is 11 residues.

This rearrangement joins TRBV9 to TRBJ2-7; D is perhaps TRBD1 (5 bases). CDR3 size: 15 residues. In germline, CDR1 is SGDLS, CDR2 YYNGEE. Trimming removed 1 base from V and 4 bases from J, with 15 bases in between. The CDR3 spells CASSVSLGLQYEQYF. As DNA, the CDR3 is TGTGCCAGCAGCGTAAGTTTGGGGCTCCAATACGAGCAGTACTTC. Based on the CDR3 plus reference TRBV9 and TRBJ2-7, the full variable domain is DSGVTQTPKHLITATGQRVTLRCSPRSGDLSVYWYQQSLDQGLQFLIQYYNGEERAKGNILERFSAQQFPDLHSELNLSSLELGDSALYFCASSVSLGLQYEQYFGPGTRLTVT.

This clonotype has ten or more counts. This chain connects TRBV21-1 to TRBJ2-7; the D call in the table, TRBD2, was not verified against the DNA. TRBV21-1 is tagged as a pseudogene. The CDR3 covers 16 residues. CDR3 amino acids: CASSPGGQGIPYEQYF. CDR3 nucleotide sequence: TGTGCCAGCAGCCCCGGAGGGCAGGGGATTCCCTACGAGCAGTACTTC.

This clonotype was counted ten times or more. The chain combines TRBV9 with TRBJ1-5, with D perhaps matching TRBD1 (5 bases). V dropped 0 bases and J dropped 3 bases, with 10 bases sitting between them. This CDR3 has 15 residues. CDR1 and CDR2 (germline): SGDLS, YYNGEE. The CDR3 DNA follows: TGTGCCAGCAGCGTAGCTACAGGTCCCAATCAGCCCCAGCATTTT. It specifies CASSVATGPNQPQHF.